This T cell receptor beta chain is drawn from a study of somatic mutations in cytotoxic T cells in rheumatoid arthritis. It was blood donors, about 54% female and with a median age of 56 years (range roughly 21-80), who served as healthy controls. Using positive magnetic bead selection on an AutoMACS, CD4+ and CD8+ cells were isolated, after which their purity was checked by flow cytometry. Study-wide results and limits: Increasing age coincided with elevated CD8+ clonality among rheumatoid arthritis patients, though not among healthy controls.

V was cut by 3 bases and J by 8 bases, with 14 bases left in between. Germline-derived CDR1 and CDR2 are SGHNT and YYREEE (reference sequence). The CDR3 loop spans 13 amino acids. Notes on this clone: Its antigen remains unknown.

Profiling relied on immunoSEQ multiplex PCR, and the TCRdb table lists in-frame clones only, not all of them. The table includes fewer than 30,000 clones, roughly four fifths detected once. The sequence derives from a young woman in good health. The gene calls are TRBV5-4 and TRBJ1-2; the D is unclear. Sequencing was carried out using CD8+ T cells sorted from blood. The CDR3 here is CASSSGALGGYTF. CDR3 coding DNA: TGTGCCAGCAGCTCGGGTGCCCTGGGGGGCTACACCTTC.